A single sample gave rise to the 2 T cell receptor beta chains below, sequenced in a study of cytomegalovirus exposure and HLA in healthy donors. A multiplex PCR was run with 60 Vbeta primers and 13 Jbeta primers. The protocol was immunoSEQ multiplex PCR, while the TCRdb copy is restricted to in-frame clones and leaves out a portion. The sample has over 85,000 clones, around 73% seen once. The sequenced material came from PBMCs. The receptors derive from a man aged 40-49 years in good health and CMV-seronegative.

The chain links TRBV4-1 to TRBJ1-2; 10 nucleotides line up with TRBD1. Losses at the gene ends were 0 bases for V and 1 base for J; bases not matched to a gene: 5. The germline V gene encodes CDR1 MGHRA and CDR2 YSYEKL. The CDR3 loop spans 17 amino acids. CDR3 residues: CASSQDLDRGLNYGYTF. Here the CDR3 DNA reads TGCGCCAGCAGCCAAGATCTTGACAGGGGGCTTAACTATGGCTACACCTTC.

The chain has TRBV30 and TRBJ2-3; D is unclear. Germline values: CDR1 GTSNPN, CDR2 SVGIG (reference sequence). The CDR3 extends over 14 amino acids. Trimming cost V 2 bases and J 0 bases, with 9 bases left between them. CDR3 nucleotide sequence: TGTGCCTGGAGTCTTACAGTTAGCACAGATACGCAGTATTTT. This sequence encodes CAWSLTVSTDTQYF.